This entry is about one T cell receptor beta chain. It has no known antigen specificity. Nothing much larger sits one base from this clone, and base qualities are not available. V is pruned by 3 bases and J by 2 bases, leaving 2 bases of the junction without a gene match. The CDR3 has 15 amino acids, counting the end cysteine and phenylalanine. This entry keeps only the CDR3 DNA: 45 bases, framed from base 1. CDR1 MRHNA and CDR2 SNTAGT are derived from the germline V gene. TCRbeta CDR3 regions were amplified from genomic DNA using the immunoSEQ Assay, a bias-controlled multiplex PCR. On the study's bioinformatics: The number of nucleated cells in each sample was estimated by amplification of reference gene primers within the assay. To quantify the absolute abundance of each unique TCRbeta CDR3 rearrangement, sequence reads were collapsed and filtered. For each sample, productive Simpson clonality was calculated as the square root of Simpson's diversity index across productive rearrangements. The immuneACCESS repertoire file appears here via TCRdb, limited to in-frame rearrangements. These files lack a portion of the clones; in checked studies, under half of the deficit traces to unresolved V genes, and the cause of the others is not known. From that table come the V and J calls and clone size; the DNA was used to work out D and trimming. In all, the sample holds 250,000 to 350,000 clones, and 65% to 85% of those were seen once. Roughly 1.5% of the sample goes to the ten largest clones.

These data originate in a study of blood T cell repertoires in COVID-19 (dated by TCRdb to the early 2020s). Regarding the research as a whole: Samples covering the acute and convalescent phases of COVID-19 were provided by collaborators in the United States, Italy and Spain. The repertoires were made available in a free public database intended to serve as a resource for research on the immune response to SARS-CoV-2. Sample metadata almost always included a de-identified subject ID, COVID-19 status, age in years and sex. Subjects who had been exposed to COVID-19, were actively infected with it, or had recovered from it provided the deeply sampled blood TCRbeta repertoires that made up the dataset. Where available, HLA class I and class II types were taken from metadata supplied by the sample provider and were not determined by assay-based typing. The prospective study material was composed of cDNA or gDNA derived from T cells, B-cell-depleted T cells, or PBMCs. The samples were drawn from the first 160 participants of the ongoing ImmuneRACE study and from 950 to 1,500 subjects provided by 6 global collaborators. The full study reports these points: The quantity of clinical and demographic metadata differed by source and by participant and was supplied without curation.

At one collaborating source in Seattle, patients were enrolled during active infection and were followed longitudinally through the course of disease. Whole blood was collected in K2EDTA tubes by collaborating institutions according to the institutions' own protocols. Collaborator samples were shipped for TCRbeta analysis as frozen whole blood, isolated PBMCs, or DNA extracted from either sample type. In this chain, TRBV6-4 is recombined with TRBJ2-1; 9 junctional bases match TRBD2. Sequenced: peripheral blood. The sequence derives from a human donor with COVID-19, enrolled during active disease. The donor label of this sample is uncertain. The CDR3 corresponds to CASSEAGGTYNEQFF. The sequence in DNA is TGTGCCAGCAGTGAGGCGGGGGGGACCTACAATGAGCAGTTCTTC.